One and the same sample provided the 8 T cell receptor beta chains below, sequenced in a study of T-cell memory formation after mild COVID-19. TCRdb recomputed calls from the 5' RACE reads with MiXCR, one row per CDR3 protein. The data contain under 150,000 distinct CDR3 sequences, around a fifth of them seen just once; the ten biggest clones take up about 42%. The sequenced material came from PBMCs or a T cell subset sorted from them (not recorded which). The receptors derive from a man between 18 and 29 years old who had mild COVID-19 (a few samples of this study predate the infection). Cell type and time point are not known.

This chain joins TRBV5-1 and TRBJ1-1; 8 bases agree with TRBD1. The V gene's germline CDR1 is SGHRS and CDR2 YFSETQ. The V and J ends lost 4 bases and 4 bases, in that order; junction bases with no gene match: 6. The CDR3 is 14 amino acids. CDR3 coding DNA: TGCGCCAGCAGCACAGGGGGGTCGAGCACTGAAGCTTTCTTT. Translation gives CASSTGGSSTEAFF.

The chain recombines TRBV7-9 with TRBJ2-5; tentatively, D is TRBD2 (5 bases). The CDR3 extends over 14 amino acids. Deletions cut 5 bases from V and 5 bases from J, with 15 bases between. The germline V gene encodes CDR1 SEHNR and CDR2 FQNEAQ (reference sequence). CDR3 nucleotide sequence: TGTGCCAGCAGCCCGGAGACCGGCGGGGAGACCCAGTACTTC. Residues: CASSPETGGETQYF.

This clonotype has only a few counts. This chain joins TRBV9 and TRBJ2-3; D remains unclear. Trimming pared 5 bases from V and 0 bases from J, leaving 13 bases between. Per the germline V gene, CDR1 is SGDLS and CDR2 is YYNGEE. The CDR3 is made up of 15 amino acids. The DNA for the CDR3 is TGTGCCAGCAGGAGAGGTGCCGCTAGCACAGATACGCAGTATTTT. Amino acid sequence: CASRRGAASTDTQYF.

Only a few counts were recorded for this clonotype. The genes are TRBV29-1 and TRBJ1-2, with 8 bases that match TRBD1. The V gene's germline CDR1 is SQVTM and CDR2 ANQGSEA. The CDR3 is made up of 16 amino acids. V gave up 1 base and J gave up 5 bases; unmatched junction bases: 12. CDR3 bases: TGCAGCGTTGAAGCGCCAGGGACAGGATGGGGATATGGCTACACCTTC. Its translation is CSVEAPGTGWGYGYTF. Full variable domain (outside the CDR3, taken from reference TRBV29-1 and TRBJ1-2): SAVISQKPSRDICQRGTSLTIQCQVDSQVTMMFWYRQQPGQSLTLIATANQGSEATYESGFVIDKFPISRPNLTFSTLTVSNMSPEDSSIYLCSVEAPGTGWGYGYTFGSGTRLTVV.

The V gene is TRBV27, the J gene TRBJ2-7, with D hard to call. Germline CDR1 MNHEY, CDR2 SMNVEV (reference sequence). The CDR3 runs 11 residues. V lost 4 bases to trimming and J lost 4 bases, with 5 bases between them. The CDR3 spells CASSSNYEQYF. The CDR3 nucleotides are TGTGCCAGCAGTTCCAATTACGAGCAGTACTTC.

V usage is TRBV27 and J usage is TRBJ1-3; 8 bases line up with TRBD1. CDR1 and CDR2 (germline): MNHEY, SMNVEV (reference sequence). Losses at the gene ends were 5 bases for V and 2 bases for J; bases not matched to a gene: 8. The CDR3 is 16 residues long. This chain's CDR3 is CASSGRQGTTGNTIYF. The CDR3 nucleotides read TGTGCCAGCAGTGGCCGACAGGGGACGACTGGAAACACCATATATTTT.

The gene calls are TRBV6-2 or TRBV6-3 and TRBJ2-2; D is unresolved. Trimming pared 4 bases from V and 8 bases from J, leaving 8 bases between. This CDR3 is built from 12 residues. The germline V gene encodes CDR1 MNHEY and CDR2 SVGEGT. DNA of the CDR3: TGTGCCAGCAGTTTCGCTAGGGGGGAGCTGTTTTTT. Encoded protein: CASSFARGELFF.

J is TRBJ1-2 and V is TRBV5-1; maybe TRBD1 (6 bases). This CDR3 is built from 16 residues. Per the germline V gene, CDR1 is SGHRS and CDR2 is YFSETQ. Trimming took off 4 bases at V and 4 bases at J, with 20 bases between the two ends. The CDR3 here is CASSPGQLLTSYGYTF. The CDR3 nucleotides are TGCGCCAGCAGCCCCGGACAGCTACTTACTTCCTATGGCTACACCTTC.